The clone carrying this T cell receptor beta chain was counted a single time. Antigen: not known. CTLA-4 blockade using ipilimumab, together with focal radiation, was received by patients with chemo-refractory metastatic non-small-cell lung cancer. The source of the sample is a study of radiotherapy plus CTLA-4 blockade in lung cancer. The overall study: The study recorded objective responses in about 20% of patients and disease control in about 30%.

Using immunoSEQ multiplex PCR, the repertoire was profiled, and TCRdb retains in-frame clones only, with some absent. Of approximately 70,000 clones in the sample, approximately 76% were seen once. Whole-study findings and limits: Radiotherapy was combined with ipilimumab, and tumor-derived TCR clones then expanded in blood. Early blood T cell clone dynamics reportedly forecast response best, with interferon-beta.

The CDR3 has 16 amino acids. With 1 base removed from V and 1 base from J, the gap between germline ends came to 13 bases. Looked up from germline, CDR1 is SGHNT and CDR2 is YENEEA. The J gene is TRBJ2-5, the V gene TRBV11-3; tentatively, D is TRBD2 (6 bases). This clonotype originated in a human donor with non-small cell lung cancer whose response to radiotherapy plus ipilimumab could not be evaluated. Some clones in this sample may be carry-over from other donors' samples. The material sequenced was peripheral blood, taken from a patient treated with radiotherapy plus ipilimumab. The CDR3 DNA reads TGTGCCAGCAGCTTAGGAGCGGGCCTTCTCCAAGAGACCCAGTACTTC. This translates into CASSLGAGLLQETQYF. The entire variable domain, with the rest obtained from reference TRBV11-3 and TRBJ2-5, is as follows: EAGVVQSPRYKIIEKKQPVAFWCNPISGHNTLYWYLQNLGQGPELLIRYENEEAVDDSQLPKDRFSAERLKGVDSTLKIQPAELGDSAVYLCASSLGAGLLQETQYFGPGTRLLVL.